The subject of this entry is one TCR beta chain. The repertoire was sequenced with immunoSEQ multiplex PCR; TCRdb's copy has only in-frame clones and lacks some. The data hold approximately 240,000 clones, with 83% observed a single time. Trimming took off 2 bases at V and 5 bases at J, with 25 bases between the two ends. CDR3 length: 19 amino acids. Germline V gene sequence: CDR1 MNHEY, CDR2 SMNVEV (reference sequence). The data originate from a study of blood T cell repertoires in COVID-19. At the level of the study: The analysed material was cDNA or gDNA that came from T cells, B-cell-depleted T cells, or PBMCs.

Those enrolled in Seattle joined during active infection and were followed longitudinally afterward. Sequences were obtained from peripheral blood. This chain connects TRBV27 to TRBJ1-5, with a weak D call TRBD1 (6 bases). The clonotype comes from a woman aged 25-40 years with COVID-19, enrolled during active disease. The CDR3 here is CASSLNRWSGGGVDQPQHF. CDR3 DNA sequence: TGTGCCAGCAGTTTAAATCGATGGTCGGGAGGGGGAGTGGATCAGCCCCAGCATTTT.